This T cell receptor (beta chain) was recovered during a study of T cells in Graves' hyperthyroidism and ophthalmopathy (dated by TCRdb to about 2019). Context from the whole study: Peripheral blood samples were taken at initial diagnosis, before any treatment was given. To identify TCR V-J signatures that set the groups apart, the researchers used a discovery cohort of about a hundred patients, made up of 40 to 45 with Graves' ophthalmopathy and 57 with stable Graves' hyperthyroidism. Whether ophthalmopathy could be predicted prospectively was tested in an independent validation cohort made up of some 20 hyperthyroidism patients plus 17 patients who later progressed to ophthalmopathy. For training and testing, the approximately 97 patients in the discovery cohort were randomly divided in a 7:3 ratio. The study also compared thyroid tissue and blood T-cell repertoires from roughly six Graves' hyperthyroidism patients. Once sampling was done, hyperthyroidism patients were given methimazole at a starting dose of 30 mg daily, whereas ophthalmopathy patients were given high-dose intravenous methylprednisolone. The paper describes TCR Vbeta CDR3 sequencing of around 130 peripheral blood samples, made up of about 41 ophthalmopathy patients, roughly 72 hyperthyroidism patients and approximately 17 progressor patients.

This clonotype was detected many times. This clone's antigen is unknown. Per-base qualities were not stored, and no clone one base away is much larger. The TCR beta CDR3 regions were amplified from the RNA transcripts. A first-round RT-PCR of the TCR CDR3 used the HTBI primer set with the Qiagen OneStep RT-PCR kit. Libraries were constructed in a second round of multiplex PCR, after which size selection and purification were carried out. Sequencing of the libraries was done on an Illumina HiSeq2000 using paired-end 100 bp reads. As for the authors' bioinformatics: Raw data were processed with SOAPnuke, discarding reads with adapters, uncalled bases, mean Phred below 15, or no exact constant-primer or identifier match. COPE v1.2.5 was used to merge high-quality paired reads, and clonotypes were defined as unique nucleotide sequences. MiTCR v1.1 was used to align clonotypes to the IMGT TRBV, TRBD and TRBJ reference segments. The analysis included only V-J combinations with a frequency above 0.0001, which together covered around 99% of the repertoires. The TCS score was defined as the ratio of F50 (clonal expansion) to E x V (chaos), calculated using BLOSUM62-based TCRdist between CDR3 peptides within each V-J. Welch's t-statistics and random forest reduced fewer than 600 V-J features to 13, which were used in a naive Bayes classifier (R e1071). In-frame beta chains were kept once TCRdb had trimmed the public reads at Q25 with fastp and called clones with MiXCR. Rows are unified per CDR3 protein, each entry keeping the most common DNA and genes. The authors' filters were not applied to this entry. The sample has some 250,000 distinct CDR3 sequences on record, 13% to 15% of them singletons. 30% of the sample is in the top ten clones.

Unmatched junction bases come to 7, with V trimmed by 8 bases and J by 2 bases. CDR1 is given as SNHLY and CDR2 as FYNNEI, both from the germline V gene. CDR3 length: 14 amino acids, cysteine to phenylalanine. The retained sequence is limited to the CDR3, 42 bases, with the frame set at the first base. Broader findings and caveats from the paper: No statistical method was used to fix the sample size in advance, and group allocation was not hidden from the investigators. Most expanded thyroid clonotypes (frequency above 0.001) were also detected in blood, suggesting blood repertoires may reflect thyroid immune responses. During validation, the model predicted progression to ophthalmopathy a median of about 6.3 months ahead of onset, with almost 71% sensitivity and around 72% specificity. A 13 V-J signature model separated ophthalmopathy from stable hyperthyroidism, with around 90% sensitivity and around 84% specificity in cross-validation and 80%/75% in testing.

Hyperthyroidism patients were newly diagnosed, with disease duration under 2 months, and aged 18 to 65 years. The study excluded patients with uncontrolled infections, other autoimmune diseases, pregnancy or lactation. Diagnoses relied on clinical symptoms, serum thyroxine and TRAb, thyroid ultrasound and orbital computed tomography. Blood from progressor patients was collected at the time of first diagnosis with hyperthyroidism, before any ophthalmopathy symptoms had appeared. PBMCs were separated from over 9 ml of fresh peripheral blood using Ficoll-Paque density gradient centrifugation. Progressor patients were initially diagnosed with Graves' hyperthyroidism and developed ophthalmopathy during follow-up. Total RNA was extracted using Trizol reagent, and RNA quality was assessed on an Agilent 2100 Bioanalyzer.

Recombination linked TRBV2 to TRBJ2-3; TRBD2 fits 7 bases in the junction. The sample taken for sequencing was blood. The clonotype comes from a woman between 45 and 60 years old with Graves' hyperthyroidism that later progressed to Graves' ophthalmopathy. The nucleotides read TGTGCCAGCGGACCGGGAGGACTCACAGATACGCAGTATTTT. Its protein reads: CASGPGGLTDTQYF.